The 10 T cell receptor beta chains in this list originate from one sample, sequenced in a study of blood T cell repertoires in COVID-19. Method: immunoSEQ multiplex PCR; TCRdb's copy keeps in-frame clones and lacks some. The repertoire holds 60,000 to 75,000 clones, roughly 80% seen once, with about 9.8% in the top ten. The sample consisted of peripheral blood. The receptors derive from a woman older than 75 with acute or convalescent COVID-19.

V usage is TRBV6-5 and J usage is TRBJ1-2, with D tentatively TRBD1 (5 bases). This CDR3 has 14 residues. V was cut by 8 bases and J by 8 bases, with 21 bases left in between. The germline V gene has CDR1 MNHEY and CDR2 SVGAGI. The CDR3 protein is CASGYRVRENGYTF. Written as DNA, the CDR3 is TGTGCCAGCGGCTACCGGGTCAGGGAAAACGGCTACACCTTC.

This clone has a handful of counts. The chain uses TRBV5-1 and TRBJ2-2, with 11 bases fitting TRBD2. Germline CDR1 reads SGHRS; CDR2 reads YFSETQ. The ends lost 4 bases at V and 3 bases at J; junction bases unmatched: 23. The CDR3 is made up of 22 amino acids. This CDR3 reads CASSPFVSGGAFEYKDTGELFF. DNA for the CDR3: TGCGCCAGCAGCCCTTTTGTTAGCGGGGGGGCATTTGAATATAAGGACACCGGGGAGCTGTTTTTT.

The J gene is TRBJ2-6, the V gene TRBV5-5, with 7 nucleotides matching TRBD1. V shed 3 bases and J 1 base; nucleotides not matched to a gene: 10. The CDR3 sequence is 18 residues long. In germline, CDR1 is SGHKS, CDR2 YYEKEE (reference sequence). CDR3 protein: CASSSKTGRNSGANVLTF. CDR3 in DNA: TGTGCCAGCAGCTCCAAGACAGGGCGAAATTCTGGGGCCAACGTCCTGACTTTC. Together with reference TRBV5-5 and TRBJ2-6, the CDR3 gives the full variable domain: DAGVTQSPTHLIKTRGQQVTLRCSPISGHKSVSWYQQVLGQGPQFIFQYYEKEERGRGNFPDRFSARQFPNYSSELNVNALLLGDSALYLCASSSKTGRNSGANVLTFGAGSRLTVL.

J is TRBJ2-3 and V is TRBV10-2; TRBD2 aligns across 8 bases. V lost 7 bases, J lost 0 bases, and 24 bases stayed unmatched. CDR1 and CDR2 (germline): WSHSY, SAAADI. CDR3 length equals 21 residues. CDR3 sequence: CASISFRGTGGPLKSTDTQYF. CDR3 DNA sequence: TGCGCCAGCATTTCATTTAGGGGGACGGGGGGGCCACTCAAAAGCACAGATACGCAGTATTTT.

V gene TRBV14 combines with J gene TRBJ1-2; maybe TRBD1 (5 bases). CDR1 is SGHDN and CDR2 is FVKESK in the germline V gene. This CDR3 has 15 residues. Trimming took off 4 bases at V and 4 bases at J, with 16 bases between the two ends. In nucleotides, the CDR3 is TGTGCCAGCAGCCCATGGTTAGGGGATGCCTATGGCTACACCTTC. This translates into CASSPWLGDAYGYTF.

V is TRBV6-5 and J is TRBJ1-5, with 10 positions matching TRBD1. Looked up from germline, CDR1 is MNHEY and CDR2 is SVGAGI. V lost 6 bases and J lost 3; bases outside the gene matches: 5. The CDR3 sequence is 15 residues long. The CDR3 loop is CASRRRQGANQPQHF. The CDR3 coding sequence is TGTGCCAGCAGGCGTAGACAGGGGGCCAATCAGCCCCAGCATTTT.

The chain uses TRBV10-1 and TRBJ2-7; maybe TRBD1 (6 bases). V lost 4 bases, J lost 3 bases, and 13 bases lay in between. Germline CDR1 and CDR2: WNHNN and SYGVQD (reference sequence). CDR3 size: 14 residues. CDR3 region: CASSGPGTNYEQYF. The CDR3, as DNA: TGCGCCAGCAGTGGCCCCGGGACAAACTACGAGCAGTACTTC.

J is TRBJ2-3 and V is TRBV6-5; the match to TRBD2 covers 10 bases. Germline CDR1 MNHEY, CDR2 SVGAGI. After removal of 8 bases from V and 0 bases from J, the junction contained 5 bases not matched to a gene. The CDR3 covers 15 residues. As DNA, the CDR3 is TGTGCCAGCTCTAGCGGGGGACCAAGCACAGATACGCAGTATTTT. Its translation is CASSSGGPSTDTQYF.

This clone was found once. Relative to the germline gene, one junction end is altered; a read error may explain this. The J gene is TRBJ1-2, the V gene TRBV6-5; 9 bases map to TRBD1. Germline-derived CDR1 and CDR2 are MNHEY and SVGAGI. This CDR3 has 13 amino acids. The CDR3 DNA reads as TGTGCCAGCAACCGGATACAGGGGGCCGGGGAGGTGTTC. This translates into CASNRIQGAGEVF.

V and J are TRBV18 and TRBJ2-5, with 9 bases matching TRBD1. From germline, CDR1 is KGHSH and CDR2 LQKENI. Trimming cost V 5 bases and J 6 bases; bases outside gene matches: 10. There are 15 residues in the CDR3. This CDR3 reads CASSADRGEGKTQYF. The CDR3 nucleotides are TGTGCCAGCTCAGCGGACAGGGGTGAGGGAAAGACCCAGTACTTC.